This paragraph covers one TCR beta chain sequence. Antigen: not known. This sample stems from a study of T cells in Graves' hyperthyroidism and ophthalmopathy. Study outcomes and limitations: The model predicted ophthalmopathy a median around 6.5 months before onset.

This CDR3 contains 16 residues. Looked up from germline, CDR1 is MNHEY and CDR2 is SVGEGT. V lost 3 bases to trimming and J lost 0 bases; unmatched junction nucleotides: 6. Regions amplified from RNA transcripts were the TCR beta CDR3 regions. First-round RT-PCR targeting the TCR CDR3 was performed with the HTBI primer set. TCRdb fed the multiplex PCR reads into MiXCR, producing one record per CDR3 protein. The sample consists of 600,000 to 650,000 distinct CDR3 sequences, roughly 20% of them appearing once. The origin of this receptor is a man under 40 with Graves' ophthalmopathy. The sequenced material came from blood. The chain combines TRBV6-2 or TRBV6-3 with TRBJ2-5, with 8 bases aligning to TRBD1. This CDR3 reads CASSYEPQGDQETQYF. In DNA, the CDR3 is TGTGCCAGCAGTTATGAGCCACAGGGGGACCAAGAGACCCAGTACTTC.